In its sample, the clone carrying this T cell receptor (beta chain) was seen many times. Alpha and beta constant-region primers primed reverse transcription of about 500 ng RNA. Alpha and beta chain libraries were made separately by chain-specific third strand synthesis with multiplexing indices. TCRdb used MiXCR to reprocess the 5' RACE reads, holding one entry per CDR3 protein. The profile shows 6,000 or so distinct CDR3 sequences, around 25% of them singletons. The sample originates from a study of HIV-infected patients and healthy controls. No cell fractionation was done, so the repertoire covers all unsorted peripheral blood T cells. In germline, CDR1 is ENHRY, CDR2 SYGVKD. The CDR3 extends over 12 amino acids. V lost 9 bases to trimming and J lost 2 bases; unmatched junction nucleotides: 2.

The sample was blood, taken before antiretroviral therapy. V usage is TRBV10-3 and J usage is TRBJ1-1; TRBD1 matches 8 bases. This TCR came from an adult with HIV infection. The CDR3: CAIGQGNTEAFF. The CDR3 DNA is TGTGCCATTGGACAGGGCAACACTGAAGCTTTCTTT.